This T cell receptor beta chain was identified in a study of cytomegalovirus exposure and HLA in healthy donors. PCR used 60 Vbeta primers and 13 Jbeta primers. Produced via immunoSEQ multiplex PCR; TCRdb's table is partial and in-frame only. The sample has 45,000 or so clones, approximately 72% seen once; the top ten hold less than 3.5%. This clone occurred a few times. The germline V and J ends were trimmed by 8 bases and 3 bases, with 18 bases remaining between them. This CDR3 spans 14 amino acids. Germline CDR1 is GTSNPN and CDR2 is SVGIG (reference sequence). The sequencing input was PBMCs. This receptor was identified in a woman aged 25-40 years in good health and CMV-seronegative. The chain carries TRBV30 and TRBJ2-3; TRBD2 might be the D (6 bases). CDR3 coding DNA: TGTGCCCTTCCCCTCGGGGGAGAGACAGATACGCAGTATTTT. As protein: CALPLGGETDTQYF. Filled out from reference TRBV30 and TRBJ2-3, the complete variable domain reads SQTIHQWPATLVQPVGSPLSLECTVEGTSNPNLYWYRQAAGRGLQLLFYSVGIGQISSEVPQNLSASRPQDRQFILSSKKLLLSDSGFYLCALPLGGETDTQYFGPGTRLTVL.